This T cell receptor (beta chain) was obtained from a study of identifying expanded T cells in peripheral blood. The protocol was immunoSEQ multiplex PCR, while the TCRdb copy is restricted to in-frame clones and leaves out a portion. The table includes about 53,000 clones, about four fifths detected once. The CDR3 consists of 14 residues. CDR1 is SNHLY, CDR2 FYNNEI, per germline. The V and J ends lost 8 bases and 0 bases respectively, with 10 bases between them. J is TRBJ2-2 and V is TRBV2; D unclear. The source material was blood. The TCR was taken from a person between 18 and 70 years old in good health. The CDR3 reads CASLETANTGELFF. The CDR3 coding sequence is TGTGCCAGCCTAGAGACTGCGAACACCGGGGAGCTGTTTTTT.